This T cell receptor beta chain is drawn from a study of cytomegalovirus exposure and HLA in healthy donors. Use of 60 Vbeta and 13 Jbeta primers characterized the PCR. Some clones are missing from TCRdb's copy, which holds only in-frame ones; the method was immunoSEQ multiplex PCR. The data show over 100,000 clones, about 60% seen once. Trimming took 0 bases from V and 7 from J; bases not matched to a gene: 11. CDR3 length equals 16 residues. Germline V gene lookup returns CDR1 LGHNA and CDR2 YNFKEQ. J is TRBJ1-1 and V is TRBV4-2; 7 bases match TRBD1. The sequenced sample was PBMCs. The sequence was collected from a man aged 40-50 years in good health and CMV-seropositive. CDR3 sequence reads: CASSQEGGTGYLEAFF. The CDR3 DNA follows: TGTGCCAGCAGCCAAGAAGGGGGCACAGGGTACCTTGAAGCTTTCTTT.